This passage covers 2 T cell receptor beta chains from one sample sequenced in a study of T cells in women clearing cervical HPV infection. Some clones are missing from TCRdb's copy, which holds only in-frame ones; the method was immunoSEQ multiplex PCR. The repertoire table contains about 27,000 clones. What was sequenced was blood buffy coat. These receptors were taken from a woman aged 18-70 years with a cervical HPV16 infection that either progressed to CIN3+ or cleared (not recorded which).

About this clone: The CDR3 end is not reached by the read, which stops 3 residues before it; the germline J gene fills it in. The J gene is TRBJ2-7, the V gene TRBV12-3 or TRBV12-4, with 8 bases fitting TRBD1. The V segment lost 7 bases and the J segment 1 base; nucleotides outside the gene matches: 3. This CDR3 comprises 13 residues. The CDR3: CASTWTGSYEQYF. CDR3 DNA (partial): TGTGCCAGCACCTGGACAGGGTCCTACGAG.

On this clone: Coverage ceases 3 residues before the CDR3 finishes, and the germline J gene fills in the end. The rearrangement links TRBV5-6 to TRBJ1-5; D unresolved. The germline V and J ends were trimmed by 2 bases and 0 bases, with 9 bases remaining between them. This CDR3 contains 15 residues. Germline V lookup: CDR1 SGHDT, CDR2 YYEEEE. CDR3 sequence: CASSLAPDSNQPQHF. CDR3 DNA, as far as it was read: TGTGCCAGCAGCTTAGCACCTGATAGCAATCAGCCC.